This TCR beta chain comes out of a study of OX40 agonist ivuxolimab in advanced cancers. Losses at the gene ends were 0 bases for V and 4 bases for J; bases not matched to a gene: 16. The CDR3 has 19 amino acids. Germline-derived CDR1 and CDR2 are MNHNS and SASEGT. Profiling relied on immunoSEQ multiplex PCR, and the TCRdb table lists in-frame clones only, not all of them. Among 100,000 or so clones listed, around 90% were seen once. This clone occurred once. This TCR was sampled from an adult with an advanced solid tumor such as melanoma, head and neck, liver or kidney cancer. This specimen consisted of CD4+ or CD8+ T cells sorted from blood, obtained in a trial of the OX40 agonist ivuxolimab. The chain links TRBV6-1 to TRBJ2-7; 9 bases agree with TRBD2. The CDR3 DNA reads as TGTGCCAGCAGTGAAGCCCAGGGCCGGGTAGCGGGAGTTTGGTACGAGCAGTACTTC. Its protein product is CASSEAQGRVAGVWYEQYF.